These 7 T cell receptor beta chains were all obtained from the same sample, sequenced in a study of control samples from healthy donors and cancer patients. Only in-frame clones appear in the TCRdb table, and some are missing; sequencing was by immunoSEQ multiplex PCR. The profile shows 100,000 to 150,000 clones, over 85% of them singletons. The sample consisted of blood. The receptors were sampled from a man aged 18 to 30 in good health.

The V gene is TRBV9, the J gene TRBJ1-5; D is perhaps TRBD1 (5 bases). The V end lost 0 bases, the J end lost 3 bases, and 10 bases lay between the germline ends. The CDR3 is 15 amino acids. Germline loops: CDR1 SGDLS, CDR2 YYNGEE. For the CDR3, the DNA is TGTGCCAGCAGCGTAGGCGCAGGGCACAATCAGCCCCAGCATTTT. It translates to CASSVGAGHNQPQHF.

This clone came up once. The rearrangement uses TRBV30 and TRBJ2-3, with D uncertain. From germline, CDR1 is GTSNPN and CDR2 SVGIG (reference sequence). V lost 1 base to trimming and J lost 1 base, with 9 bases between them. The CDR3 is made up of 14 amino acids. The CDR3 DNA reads TGTGCCTGGAGTGAGGGAAGGGGCACAGATACGCAGTATTTT. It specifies CAWSEGRGTDTQYF.

In DNA form, the CDR3 reads TGTGCCAGCAGCTTGGGTGCGGGGGGGCCTGTCGGCGCAGATACGCAGTATTTT. Protein product: CASSLGAGGPVGADTQYF. The V call is TRBV5-5, the J call TRBJ2-3, with 9 bases identical to TRBD2. Germline V gene data show CDR1 as SGHKS and CDR2 as YYEKEE (reference sequence). The CDR3 runs to 18 residues. Germline trimming cut 0 bases from V and 4 bases from J; bases unmatched to any gene: 12.

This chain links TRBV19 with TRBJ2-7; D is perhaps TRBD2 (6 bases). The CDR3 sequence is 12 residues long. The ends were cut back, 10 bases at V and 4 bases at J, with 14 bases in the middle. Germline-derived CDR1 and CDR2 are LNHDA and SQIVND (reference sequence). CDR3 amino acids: CATSHAGYEQYF. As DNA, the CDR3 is TGTGCCACCTCTCACGCGGGATACGAGCAGTACTTC.

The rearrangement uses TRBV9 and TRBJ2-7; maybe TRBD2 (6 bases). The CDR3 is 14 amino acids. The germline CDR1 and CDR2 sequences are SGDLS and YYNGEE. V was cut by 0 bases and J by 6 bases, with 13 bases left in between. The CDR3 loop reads CASSVGPGGGEQYF. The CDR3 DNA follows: TGTGCCAGCAGCGTAGGGCCCGGGGGAGGCGAGCAGTACTTC.

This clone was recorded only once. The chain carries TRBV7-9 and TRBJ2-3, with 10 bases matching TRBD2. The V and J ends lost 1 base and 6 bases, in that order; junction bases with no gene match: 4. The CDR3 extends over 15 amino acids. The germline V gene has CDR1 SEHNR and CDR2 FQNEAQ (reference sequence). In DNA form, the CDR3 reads TGTGCCAGCAGCTTAGGCCTAGCGGGGGTGGATACGCAGTATTTT. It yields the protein CASSLGLAGVDTQYF.

The CDR3 sequence: CASSPAISSFGYTF. CDR3 bases: TGTGCCAGCAGCCCGGCTATTTCCTCCTTTGGCTACACCTTC. The rearrangement joins TRBV5-4 to TRBJ1-2; D remains ambiguous. The CDR3 totals 14 residues. The V gene lost 4 bases and the J gene lost 7 bases, with 17 bases spanning the gap. Per the germline V gene, CDR1 is SGHNT and CDR2 is YYREEE (reference sequence).